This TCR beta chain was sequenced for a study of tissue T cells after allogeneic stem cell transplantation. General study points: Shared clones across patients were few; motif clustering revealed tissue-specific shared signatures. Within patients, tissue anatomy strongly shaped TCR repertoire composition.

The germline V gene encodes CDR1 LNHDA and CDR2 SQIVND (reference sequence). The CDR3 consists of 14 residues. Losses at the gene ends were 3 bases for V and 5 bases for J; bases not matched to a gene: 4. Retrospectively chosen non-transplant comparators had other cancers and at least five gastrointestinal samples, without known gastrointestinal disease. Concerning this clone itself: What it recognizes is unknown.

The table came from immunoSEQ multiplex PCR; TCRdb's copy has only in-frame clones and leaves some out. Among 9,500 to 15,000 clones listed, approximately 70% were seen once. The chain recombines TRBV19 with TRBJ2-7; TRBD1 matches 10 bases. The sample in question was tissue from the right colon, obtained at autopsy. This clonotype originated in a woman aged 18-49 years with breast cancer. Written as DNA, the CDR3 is TGTGCCAGTAGTATGGGACAGGGGAAAAACGAGCAGTACTTC. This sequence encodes CASSMGQGKNEQYF.